This entry lists 14 T cell receptor beta chains sequenced from one sample in a study of blood T cells in healthy people across ages. A J-beta primer mix and a sample-barcoded 5' primer were used in a second PCR of roughly 6 to 11 cycles. TCRdb redid the calling of the 5' RACE reads with MiXCR, one entry per CDR3 protein. The sample yields 1,800,000 or so distinct CDR3 sequences, approximately 39% seen once. The sequenced material came from blood. Receptor source: a human donor in good health.

This clonotype was seen only a few times. The chain uses TRBV24-1 and TRBJ2-1; D not certain. V was trimmed by 3 bases and J by 2 bases, leaving 16 bases between them. The CDR3 has 17 amino acids. Germline V gives CDR1 KGHDR, CDR2 SFDVKD. CDR3 residues: CATSDPKVGPPYNEQFF. The CDR3 nucleotides are TGTGCCACCAGTGATCCTAAAGTAGGCCCACCCTACAATGAGCAGTTCTTC.

This rearrangement joins TRBV10-3 to TRBJ2-7; 7 positions agree with TRBD2. CDR1 and CDR2 (germline): ENHRY, SYGVKD. CDR3 length: 14 amino acids. Trimming removed 10 bases from V and 2 bases from J; junction bases left unmatched: 11. This chain's CDR3 is CANGPPGGPYEQYF. CDR3 coding DNA: TGTGCCAACGGCCCTCCGGGGGGTCCCTACGAGCAGTACTTC.

This clonotype was seen more than once but under ten times. The chain recombines TRBV7-8 with TRBJ1-1; maybe TRBD1 (5 bases). CDR1 is SGHVS, CDR2 FQNEAQ, per germline. The V gene lost 5 bases and the J gene lost 3 bases, with 16 bases spanning the gap. This CDR3 comprises 15 residues. This CDR3 is CASSPSWGEDTEAFF. The CDR3 DNA sequence: TGTGCCAGCAGCCCGTCTTGGGGGGAGGACACTGAAGCTTTCTTT. The full variable domain, its missing parts supplied by reference TRBV7-8 and TRBJ1-1, is GAGVSQSPRYKVAKRGQDVALRCDPISGHVSLFWYQQALGQGPEFLTYFQNEAQLDKSGLPSDRFFAERPEGSVSTLKIQRTQQEDSAVYLCASSPSWGEDTEAFFGQGTRLTVV.

This clonotype has a handful of counts. The V and J genes are TRBV7-2 and TRBJ2-5, with 8 bases fitting TRBD2. J gave up 4 bases and V 6 bases, and 10 bases lay outside the gene matches. Germline V gene data show CDR1 as SGHTA and CDR2 as FQGNSA. There are 15 residues in the CDR3. DNA for the CDR3: TGTGCCAGCAGTCTCGGGGGGGCCGGAGGAGAGACCCAGTACTTC. Its translation: CASSLGGAGGETQYF. Looking up the rest from reference TRBV7-2 and TRBJ2-5 gives the full variable domain: GAGVSQSPSNKVTEKGKDVELRCDPISGHTALYWYRQSLGQGLEFLIYFQGNSAPDKSGLPSDRFSAERTGGSVSTLTIQRTQQEDSAVYLCASSLGGAGGETQYFGPGTRLLVL.

This clonotype was found a few times. The rearrangement joins TRBV4-1 to TRBJ2-4, with D perhaps TRBD1 (6 bases). Trimming left V 1 base short and J 13 bases short, with 20 bases between. The CDR3 runs 15 residues. Germline CDR1 reads MGHRA; CDR2 reads YSYEKL. CDR3 coding DNA: TGCGCCAGCAGCCAAGTCGGTGGGGGCCAAAGGGAGCAGTACTTC. Amino acids: CASSQVGGGQREQYF.

The chain combines TRBV7-1 with TRBJ2-2; D is unresolved. TRBV7-1 is placed among ORFs of uncertain function. This CDR3 is 12 amino acids long. With 0 bases removed from V and 8 bases from J, the gap between germline ends came to 4 bases. CDR3 DNA: TGTGCCAGCAGCTCAGCCCGGGGGGAGCTGTTTTTT. Translation gives CASSSARGELFF.

Notes on this clonotype: Compared with germline, one end of the junction differs, possibly owing to a read error. The genes are TRBV5-1 and TRBJ1-2; D is perhaps TRBD1 (6 bases). Germline CDR1 SGHRS, CDR2 YFSETQ. This CDR3 comprises 14 residues. Written as DNA, the CDR3 is TGCGCCCGCAGCTTCCGCGGGGGCGCGGATGGCTACACCTTC. Translation gives CARSFRGGADGYTF.

The chain carries TRBV7-8 and TRBJ1-2, with 8 bases identical to TRBD1. Germline CDR1 reads SGHVS; CDR2 reads FQNEAQ. The trim removed 3 bases at V and 6 bases at J, leaving 9 bases unmatched. CDR3 size: 15 residues. CDR3 sequence: CASSLARTGGNGYTF. The DNA of the CDR3 is TGTGCCAGCAGCTTGGCGAGAACAGGGGGTAATGGCTACACCTTC.

The genes are TRBV7-2 and TRBJ2-4; D gene unclear. The J call could be wrong; TRBJ2-5 is a better fit for the DNA end. Germline V CDR1 and CDR2: SGHTA, FQGNSA. CDR3 length: 14 amino acids. CDR3 residues: CASSSSLNQETQYF. Written as DNA, the CDR3 is TGTGCCAGCAGCTCATCCCTCAACCAAGAGACCCAGTACTTC.

This clonotype was recorded a few times. J is TRBJ1-4 and V is TRBV7-3; 7 bases are shared with TRBD1. CDR3 length equals 13 residues. V shed 4 bases, J shed 8 bases, and the junction held 4 bases outside the gene matches. From germline, CDR1 is SGHTA and CDR2 FQGTGA. In nucleotides, the CDR3 is TGTGCCAGCAGCTCGGGACAGTACGAAAAACTGTTTTTT. Its protein product is CASSSGQYEKLFF. Supplemented by reference TRBV7-3 and TRBJ1-4, the full variable domain reads GAGVSQTPSNKVTEKGKYVELRCDPISGHTALYWYRQSLGQGPEFLIYFQGTGAADDSGLPNDRFFAVRPEGSVSTLKIQRTERGDSAVYLCASSSGQYEKLFFGSGTQLSVL.

This sequence joins TRBV7-2 and TRBJ2-7; D call uncertain. From germline, CDR1 is SGHTA and CDR2 FQGNSA. The V end was cut by 1 base, the J end by 0 bases, with 13 bases between. The CDR3 runs 16 residues. The DNA for the CDR3 is TGTGCCAGCAGCTTAGATGTTTGGGAAAGCTCCTACGAGCAGTACTTC. This translates into CASSLDVWESSYEQYF.

The chain uses TRBV4-1 and TRBJ1-5; tentative D call: TRBD1 (6 bases). CDR1 and CDR2 from the germline V gene are MGHRA and YSYEKL. The ends were cut back, 0 bases at V and 7 bases at J, with 13 bases in the middle. The length of the CDR3 is 15 residues. CDR3 DNA: TGCGCCAGCAGCCAAGAAGGGGGGTTATGGCAGCCCCAGCATTTT. Its protein product is CASSQEGGLWQPQHF.

The V and J genes are TRBV12-3 or TRBV12-4 and TRBJ2-1; 9 nucleotides agree with TRBD1. The CDR3 totals 14 residues. The V segment lost 7 bases and the J segment 7 bases; nucleotides outside the gene matches: 8. The CDR3, as DNA: TGTGCCAGCACAGGGACAGGGAGTTCGAATGAGCAGTTCTTC. Its protein is CASTGTGSSNEQFF.

Only a few counts were recorded for this clonotype. The V gene is TRBV9, the J gene TRBJ1-2; TRBD1 matches at 9 bases. Looked up from germline, CDR1 is SGDLS and CDR2 is YYNGEE. The CDR3 is 15 residues long. V lost 3 bases to trimming and J lost 4 bases; unmatched junction nucleotides: 7. The CDR3, as DNA: TGTGCCAGCAGCGATCCCCGGGACAGGGTCTATGGCTACACCTTC. It is translated as CASSDPRDRVYGYTF.